This T cell receptor beta chain derives from a study of blood T cell repertoires in COVID-19. Study-level information: Researchers got acute and convalescent COVID-19 samples from the United States, Italy and Spain. T cells, B-cell-depleted T cells, or PBMCs supplied cDNA or gDNA.

The germline gives CDR1 SGHVS, CDR2 FQNEAQ. V dropped 0 bases and J dropped 2 bases, with 5 bases sitting between them. The CDR3 contains 13 residues. TCRdb keeps only in-frame clones here, not all; method: immunoSEQ multiplex PCR. The sample consists of some 120,000 clones, less than 85% of them appearing once. The sample was peripheral blood. The chain has TRBV7-8 and TRBJ2-7; D gene ambiguous. The TCR was taken from a man aged 30-40 years with acute or convalescent COVID-19. CDR3 nucleotide sequence: TGTGCCAGCAGCTTAGCGCAGACCTACGAGCAGTACTTC. This codes for CASSLAQTYEQYF.